This is a list of T cell receptor beta chains from one sample in a study of CD8+ T cells in alopecia areata. The repertoire was sequenced with immunoSEQ multiplex PCR; TCRdb's copy has only in-frame clones and lacks some. The sample holds some 150,000 clones, more than 45% seen once. The sequencing used CD8+ T cells sorted from blood, collected at week 0. These receptors originate from a human donor with alopecia areata. CDR3s include the opening cysteine and the closing phenylalanine or tryptophan. D genes are given only for firm matches. Only some rows state a clone size, as once, few, many or a class for expanded clones.

cdr3_nt	cdr3_aa	v_call	j_call	clone_size	d_call
TGTGCCAGCAGCTTAGGGCCCATAGGCCCCCGCCAAGAGACCCAGTACTTC	CASSLGPIGPRQETQYF	TRBV7-8	TRBJ2-5	NA	NA
TGTGCCTGGAGTCATGGGGGTCCGACTGAAGCTTTCTTT	CAWSHGGPTEAFF	TRBV30	TRBJ1-1	NA	NA
TGTGCCAGCAGCGACCGGAATTCACCCCTCCACTTT	CASSDRNSPLHF	TRBV13	TRBJ1-6	NA	NA
TGTGCCAGCATTCAATCAGGGGGGTCCAACAATGAGCAGTTCTTC	CASIQSGGSNNEQFF	TRBV27	TRBJ2-1	few	NA
TGTGCCTGGAGGACTAGCGGGGGTTATGATACGCAGTATTTT	CAWRTSGGYDTQYF	TRBV30	TRBJ2-3	once	TRBD2
TGTGCCAGTGAGGACATCCTGAACACCGGGGAGCTGTTTTTT	CASEDILNTGELFF	TRBV19	TRBJ2-2	NA	NA
TGTGCCAGCCTTGGGACAGGCGGCGAGCAGTACTTC	CASLGTGGEQYF	TRBV2	TRBJ2-7	NA	TRBD1
TGTGCCATCAGCCCCGACAGGAATGAAGCTTTCTTT	CAISPDRNEAFF	TRBV10-3	TRBJ1-1	NA	NA
TGTGCCAGCGGGGTAGGGGGAAACATTCAGTACTTC	CASGVGGNIQYF	TRBV27	TRBJ2-4	few	NA
TGTGCCAGCAGCCTTCGACAGGGCGGAATGGCCGGGGAGCTGTTTTTT	CASSLRQGGMAGELFF	TRBV14	TRBJ2-2	NA	TRBD1
TGTGCCAGCAGCACTCAACGTCGGGACAAGGGCTACGAGCAGTACTTC	CASSTQRRDKGYEQYF	TRBV11-2	TRBJ2-7	NA	NA
TGTGCCAGCAGCGTCAGCGGGGGGGTCACAGATACGCAGTATTTT	CASSVSGGVTDTQYF	TRBV9	TRBJ2-3	NA	TRBD2
TGTGCCAGCAGCTTGATCCTCGGGGACACTGAAGCTTTCTTT	CASSLILGDTEAFF	TRBV5-8	TRBJ1-1	many	NA
TGTGCCATGACCACAGGGCCCGGACGGGACGAGCAGTACTTC	CAMTTGPGRDEQYF	TRBV2	TRBJ2-7	NA	NA
TGTGCCAGCAGTGCCACAGGGGTTTACAATTCACCCCTCCACTTT	CASSATGVYNSPLHF	TRBV25-1	TRBJ1-6	NA	TRBD1
TGCAGCGGGGCCGGGACAGGGAGCCACGAGCAGTACTTC	CSGAGTGSHEQYF	TRBV29-1	TRBJ2-7	few	TRBD1
TGTGCCTGGAGTCCCACCGGGACAGAAGCTTTCTTT	CAWSPTGTEAFF	TRBV30	TRBJ1-1	few	NA
TGCGCCACCAGCGGAAGATCTAACTATGGCTACACCTTC	CATSGRSNYGYTF	TRBV23-1	TRBJ1-2	few	NA
TGTGCCAGCAGCCCTGGACAGGGGGGTCCCTACGAGCAGTACTTC	CASSPGQGGPYEQYF	TRBV7-8	TRBJ2-7	few	TRBD1
TGTGCCAGCAGCCAGGGAGCAGCGGAAGAGACCCAGTACTTC	CASSQGAAEETQYF	TRBV7-8	TRBJ2-5	NA	NA
TGTGCCAGCAAGGGGACAGAGACCTACAATGAGCAGTTCTTC	CASKGTETYNEQFF	TRBV27	TRBJ2-1	NA	TRBD1
TGCAGCGTCACACAGGGAGAACTAGCTGAAGCTTTCTTT	CSVTQGELAEAFF	TRBV29-1	TRBJ1-1	few	NA
TGTGCCAGCAGCCCGGGACAGGGGGACGGCTACACCTTC	CASSPGQGDGYTF	TRBV11-2	TRBJ1-2	NA	TRBD1
TGCGCCAGCAGCGCGGGGGACAGGGGCTACAATGAGCAGTTCTTC	CASSAGDRGYNEQFF	TRBV5-1	TRBJ2-1	NA	TRBD1
TGTGCCAGCAGTGGACCGGGACTAGCGGGGATCGAGCAGTACTTC	CASSGPGLAGIEQYF	TRBV25-1	TRBJ2-7	NA	TRBD2
TGTGCCAGCGGGGGTAGTAACTCTGGGGCCAACGTCCTGACTTTC	CASGGSNSGANVLTF	TRBV27	TRBJ2-6	NA	NA
TGTGCCAGCAGCTTAACCGACGGATTCGGGGAGGGAAACATTCAGTACTTC	CASSLTDGFGEGNIQYF	TRBV11-1	TRBJ2-4	few	TRBD2
TGCGCCAGCAGCTTGGGACTTACGAGGGAGCAGTACTTC	CASSLGLTREQYF	TRBV5-1	TRBJ2-7	NA	NA
TGCGCCAGCAGCTTTCACACAGACCGTCCGAACACCGGGGAGCTGTTTTTT	CASSFHTDRPNTGELFF	TRBV5-1	TRBJ2-2	NA	NA
TGCGCCAGCAGCCGCCTGACAGGGAATGAAAAACTGTTTTTT	CASSRLTGNEKLFF	TRBV4-3	TRBJ1-4	few	TRBD1
TGCAGCGCTCCCGGGGAGCTGGGGGAGCTGTTTTTT	CSAPGELGELFF	TRBV29-1	TRBJ2-2	NA	NA
TGCAGCGTTTTTCCACGGACTAGCGGGGGAACACTCACAGATACGCAGTATTTT	CSVFPRTSGGTLTDTQYF	TRBV29-1	TRBJ2-3	few	TRBD2
TGTGCCTGGACCCCTGGTAGTTCCTACGAGCAGTACTTC	CAWTPGSSYEQYF	TRBV30	TRBJ2-7	few	NA
TGCAGCGTTGATGACAGGGGGTACTATGGCTACACCTTC	CSVDDRGYYGYTF	TRBV29-1	TRBJ1-2	NA	TRBD1
TGCGCCAGCAGCGATACCGGGGAGCTGTTTTTT	CASSDTGELFF	TRBV5-1	TRBJ2-2	NA	NA
TGTGCCAGCAGTCTAGCGGTCAATGAGCAGTTCTTC	CASSLAVNEQFF	TRBV5-6	TRBJ2-1	few	TRBD2
TGTGCCAGCAATCCCTCCAGGGTAGAGGCCCACGAGCAGTACTTC	CASNPSRVEAHEQYF	TRBV27	TRBJ2-7	NA	NA